The 17 T cell receptor beta chains reported below all come from one sample, sequenced in a study of cytomegalovirus exposure and HLA in healthy donors. The PCR contained 60 Vbeta and 13 Jbeta primers. The assay was immunoSEQ multiplex PCR, and TCRdb's table has in-frame clones only and misses some. The sample holds over 120,000 clones; around 80% are singletons and the top ten take around 3%. The sample comprised PBMCs. These receptor sequences come from a female donor in good health and CMV-seronegative.

The chain recombines TRBV5-8 with TRBJ2-7; TRBD2 aligns across 9 bases. Germline-derived CDR1 and CDR2 are SGHTS and YDEGEE. V lost 0 bases, J lost 6 bases, and 13 bases stayed unmatched. The CDR3 covers 17 residues. CDR3 region: CASSLGLLGLAGSEQYF. CDR3 bases: TGTGCCAGCAGCTTGGGGCTGTTAGGGCTAGCGGGATCCGAGCAGTACTTC.

The chain combines TRBV29-1 with TRBJ1-1, with 7 positions matching TRBD1. This CDR3 has 15 amino acids. V dropped 2 bases and J dropped 3; count of bases not matched to a gene: 9. The germline V gene encodes CDR1 SQVTM and CDR2 ANQGSEA. The CDR3 here is CSVEIQGSRHTEAFF. The CDR3 bases are TGCAGCGTTGAAATACAGGGGTCACGTCACACTGAAGCTTTCTTT.

In its sample, this clone was seen a few times. The chain carries TRBV6-1 and TRBJ1-2; D unresolved. V lost 4 bases and J lost 5, with 17 bases in between. Per the germline V gene, CDR1 is MNHNS and CDR2 is SASEGT. The CDR3 consists of 15 residues. The CDR3 DNA sequence: TGTGCCAGCAGTGCAATATCTCGGAGAGAGTATGGCTACACCTTC. Amino acids: CASSAISRREYGYTF.

The chain is built from TRBV19 and TRBJ1-2; D is ambiguous. The V and J ends lost 5 bases and 3 bases respectively, with 19 bases between them. The V gene's germline CDR1 is LNHDA and CDR2 SQIVND (reference sequence). The length of the CDR3 is 16 residues. The CDR3 spells CASSPAGDGGYYGYTF. CDR3 bases: TGTGCCAGTAGTCCGGCCGGAGACGGCGGATACTATGGCTACACCTTC.

The chain employs TRBV6-6 and TRBJ1-3; the D is unclear. The CDR3 is made up of 14 amino acids. Germline V gene sequence: CDR1 MNHNY, CDR2 SVGAGI (reference sequence). V was cut by 7 bases and J by 0 bases, with 10 bases left in between. The CDR3 bases are TGTGCCAGCATCCAGCGGGGCTCTGGAAACACCATATATTTT. Encoded protein: CASIQRGSGNTIYF.

The DNA for the CDR3 is TGTGCCTGGAGATTAGGTCTACAGGGCGGCTACACCTTC. Its translation is CAWRLGLQGGYTF. The rearrangement joins TRBV30 to TRBJ1-2; a weak D match, TRBD1 (6 bases). There are 13 residues in the CDR3. CDR1 and CDR2 (germline): GTSNPN, SVGIG (reference sequence). The V end lost 3 bases, the J end lost 8 bases, and 16 bases lay between the germline ends.

The CDR3 DNA follows: TGTGCCAGCAGCCCCACCCGGGGGGTCTACGAGCAGTACTTC. Protein product: CASSPTRGVYEQYF. The rearrangement uses TRBV11-2 and TRBJ2-7, with 7 bases that match TRBD2. Trimming took 5 bases from V and 3 from J; bases not matched to a gene: 7. The CDR3 runs to 14 residues. Germline assignment: CDR1 SGHAT and CDR2 FQNNGV.

The rearrangement joins TRBV27 to TRBJ2-7; TRBD2 agrees at 7 bases. The CDR3 extends over 14 amino acids. Germline values: CDR1 MNHEY, CDR2 SMNVEV (reference sequence). The junction had 14 bases not matched to a gene; V was cut back by 9 bases and J by 6 bases. Here the CDR3 DNA reads TGTGCCAGGGTGGGACCTAAGGGAGGGTTCGAGCAGTACTTC. Translation: CARVGPKGGFEQYF.

In this sample, this clone turned up once. V usage is TRBV30 and J usage is TRBJ1-2; a possible D gene is TRBD1 (6 bases). The CDR3 has 13 amino acids. The germline gives CDR1 GTSNPN, CDR2 SVGIG (reference sequence). V was pared by 2 bases and J by 9 bases, with 16 bases between. The CDR3 coding sequence is TGTGCCTGGAGTATGGGGGGGCACGATCGCTACACCTTC. Translation: CAWSMGGHDRYTF. Combining the CDR3 with reference TRBV30 and TRBJ1-2 gives the whole variable domain SQTIHQWPATLVQPVGSPLSLECTVEGTSNPNLYWYRQAAGRGLQLLFYSVGIGQISSEVPQNLSASRPQDRQFILSSKKLLLSDSGFYLCAWSMGGHDRYTFGSGTRLTVV.

V is TRBV9 and J is TRBJ2-1, with D possibly TRBD1 on 5 matching bases. Germline values: CDR1 SGDLS, CDR2 YYNGEE. This CDR3 region has 14 residues. V was trimmed by 0 bases and J by 8 bases, leaving 12 bases between them. The CDR3 is CASSVEDEGDEQFF. The CDR3 DNA reads TGTGCCAGCAGCGTAGAGGATGAAGGGGATGAGCAGTTCTTC.

The V gene is TRBV5-1, the J gene TRBJ2-7; 7 nucleotides match TRBD1. This CDR3 comprises 15 residues. The trim removed 2 bases at V and 0 bases at J, leaving 5 bases unmatched. Germline assignment: CDR1 SGHRS and CDR2 YFSETQ. CDR3 region: CASSLRGPTSYEQYF. The DNA of the CDR3 is TGCGCCAGCAGCTTAAGGGGGCCCACCTCCTACGAGCAGTACTTC.

This clone was seen more than once but under ten times. This chain uses TRBV6-5 with TRBJ1-1; D possibly corresponds to TRBD1 (6 bases). The CDR3 runs 14 residues. In germline, CDR1 is MNHEY, CDR2 SVGAGI. The V gene lost 2 bases and the J gene lost 5 bases, with 12 bases spanning the gap. The DNA of the CDR3 is TGTGCCAGCAGTTACAGGGTGAGGGGGACTGAAGCTTTCTTT. Translated: CASSYRVRGTEAFF.

The chain joins TRBV19 to TRBJ2-5; a possible D gene is TRBD2 (6 bases). The CDR3 is made up of 15 amino acids. Germline lookup yields CDR1 LNHDA and CDR2 SQIVND (reference sequence). Between the trimmed V and J ends, which lost 6 bases and 5 bases, there was a span of 19 bases. CDR3 nucleotides: TGTGCCAGTAGCCCCCGGCAGGAGGGACGGGAGACCCAGTACTTC. It translates to CASSPRQEGRETQYF.

This sequence joins TRBV9 and TRBJ2-2, with TRBD2 identical over 8 bases. With V trimmed by 6 bases and J by 7 bases, 14 bases remained unmatched. This CDR3 has 16 amino acids. Germline V gene lookup returns CDR1 SGDLS and CDR2 YYNGEE. As DNA, the CDR3 is TGTGCCAGCACTCACGGGGGGACTAGATTCGTCGGGGAGCTGTTTTTT. Translated: CASTHGGTRFVGELFF.

The genes are TRBV30 and TRBJ1-1, with a possible D match to TRBD1 (6 bases). Trimming took 4 bases from V and 4 from J, leaving 10 bases between them. Germline V gives CDR1 GTSNPN, CDR2 SVGIG (reference sequence). CDR3 length: 12 residues. The DNA for the CDR3 is TGTGCCTGGACACAGGGTGGCACTGAAGCTTTCTTT. It codes for CAWTQGGTEAFF.

CDR3: CVIRDRGRRTEAFF. CDR3 DNA: TGTGTCATCCGGGACAGGGGTCGTCGTACTGAAGCTTTCTTT. This chain links TRBV28 with TRBJ1-1, with 10 bases aligning to TRBD1. CDR1 and CDR2 from the germline V gene are MDHEN and SYDVKM. This CDR3 region has 14 residues. The variable domain in full, with the rest retrieved from reference TRBV28 and TRBJ1-1, is DVKVTQSSRYLVKRTGEKVFLECVQDMDHENMFWYRQDPGLGLRLIYFSYDVKMKEKGDIPEGYSVSREKKERFSLILESASTNQTSMYLCVIRDRGRRTEAFFGQGTRLTVV.

V and J are TRBV4-1 and TRBJ2-7; 8 bases line up with TRBD1. The CDR3 runs 15 residues. The germline gives CDR1 MGHRA, CDR2 YSYEKL. The ends lost 1 base at V and 2 bases at J; junction bases unmatched: 4. The CDR3: CASSQGRTGTYEQYF. DNA for the CDR3: TGCGCCAGCAGCCAAGGTCGGACAGGGACCTACGAGCAGTACTTC.